This record covers a single T cell receptor beta chain. Its antigen is unknown. Base qualities were left out, and no much larger clone turns up one base away. Receptor amplification or capture employed the immunoSEQ multiplex PCR assay. A mixture of 60 forward primers for TCR Vbeta segments and 13 reverse primers for TCR Jbeta segments was used in the multiplex PCR. Amplification of the CDR3 region of rearranged TCR beta genes was performed with a multiplex PCR assay on genomic DNA. The amplified TCR beta libraries were sequenced on the Illumina HiSeq System as 87-base-pair reads. Processing in the source paper ran as follows. A later analysis counted approximately 84 million unique TCR beta chains across the 666 repertoires, and some 12 million of these chains were shared by at least two donors. Raw reads were error-corrected and collapsed into unique sequences with a nearest-neighbor algorithm that merged closely related sequences to remove PCR and sequencing errors. V, D and J gene segments were assigned by aligning CDR3 sequences to IMGT reference sequences. For a sequence to be retained, at least a six-nucleotide match to both a V gene segment and a J gene segment was required. A rearrangement was called productive if the CDR3 had no stop codons and remained in frame with V and J, and every other rearrangement was called non-productive. Following IMGT convention, CDR3 was defined as the stretch from the second conserved V-encoded cysteine up to the conserved J-encoded phenylalanine. The earlier analysis of fewer than 700 of the donors excluded sequences that lacked an unambiguous match to a single V gene segment. In an earlier analysis of 587 of the donors, a V segment was called functional when productive rearrangements were above 56.7%, and segregating when the standard deviation between donors exceeded 5%. To diagnose cytomegalovirus status from the catalog of TCR beta chain sequences, a statistical classification framework was built. In a later analysis, TCR nucleotide sequences were compared against IMGT/GENE-DB human TR gene sequences so that V and J genes could be assigned. Using the TCRdist pipeline, a later analysis assigned CDR3 sequences along with most-parsimonious VDJ recombination scenarios. In a later analysis, each TCR beta chain was defined by its CDR3 amino acid sequence together with its V-gene family, and reads without a unique V-gene family were excluded. In a later analysis, 550 to 650 highly shared, low-generation-probability nucleotide sequences were removed to address suspected cross-contamination and a sequencing artifact. In a later analysis, a clonal expansion index for each public chain was calculated from normalized within-repertoire ranks of inferred template counts. A later analysis computed generation probabilities with a VDJ recombination model fitted to out-of-frame rearrangements, and checked the results against IGoR. A later analysis scored TCR-TCR, TCR-HLA and TCR-CMV co-occurrence with hypergeometric tests, applying a repertoire-size bias correction to TCR pairs. False discovery rates were estimated in a later analysis by permuting HLA or CMV assignments 20 times. A later analysis grouped co-occurring TCRs with DBSCAN, adding TCRdist sequence similarity when clustering within HLA-allele-positive subsets. For co-occurrence clustering, repertoires with fewer than 30,000 or more than 120,000 public chains were excluded, along with five or six repertoires with anomalous nucleotide sharing. What TCRdb holds here is the immuneACCESS table cut down to in-frame rearrangements. Part of the clones is not present; checked against another copy, under half of the missing clones reflect an unresolved V gene, and the others are unexplained. V, J and clone size are taken as reported in that table, and D and trimming were inferred from the DNA itself. A total of about 67,000 clones appear in this sample, 80% to 90% of them only once. The ten largest clonotypes hold 2.5% to 3% of the sample.

The record originates from a study of cytomegalovirus exposure and HLA in healthy donors (dated by TCRdb to about 2017). Background for the entire study: According to an earlier analysis of several hundred of the donors, about 190 million T cells yielded some 120 million unique TCR beta sequences and about 300 Gb of sequence data. An early release that covered 640 HLA-typed donors contained approximately 320 gigabases of sequencing data and 75 million to 100 million unique TCR sequences. Of the roughly 430 genotyped donors, over 65% fell in the genetic ancestry cluster associated with self-reported Caucasian donors. The study was designed to test whether signatures of past pathogen exposure could be identified by cataloging public T cell receptors. The study used immunosequencing to profile the T cell repertoires of 666 subjects and linked those repertoires to cytomegalovirus serostatus. Along with the roughly 610-subject first cohort, a separate validation cohort of about 110 different subjects was used. To predict cytomegalovirus infection status, the study brought together high-throughput TCR immunosequencing, statistical association of individual TCRs with disease status, and machine learning. A later analysis re-examined previously published TCR beta repertoires from 500 to 700 donors and added high-resolution HLA genotyping to investigate patterns of TCR occurrence. In the later analysis, no new phenotypic data were used to find candidate immune exposures; instead, reliance was placed on TCR beta sequences and their occurrence across donors. An earlier analysis of approximately 580 of the donors used high-throughput TCR beta sequencing to judge whether each TCR beta V gene segment behaved as functional or pseudogenic. Donor age, sex, ethnicity and CMV serostatus were compiled together with the repertoire data. A later genetic analysis used genome-wide SNP genotypes for about three fifths of the 666 donors, treating that subset as a discovery cohort. Every discovery cohort repertoire had been produced on one sequencing platform. HLA typing included class I and class II loci at four-digit resolution. Typing coverage varied by locus: 629-630 donors for A, B, C, DRB1 and DQB1; around 560 for DQA1; about 570 for DPA1; approximately 490 for DPB1. A handful of DR-DQ haplotypes were treated as single units for association and clustering because of strong linkage in the cohort. Among about 360 genotyped donors of the cohort, an average of around 240,000 unique TCR beta nucleotide sequences were sequenced per donor, around a sixth of them non-productive.

General conclusions and limits of the study: According to the authors, the approach could potentially be generalized to other disease states and immunological phenotypes. The earlier analysis of approximately 540 of the donors excluded roughly 17 rarely observed V segments, including chromosome 9 orphons, because counts were too low. Assigning TCR associations to individual alleles was difficult when HLA alleles, especially DR and DQ, strongly co-occurred. The only immune exposure information available for the cohort was CMV serostatus. Because HLA typing was missing for some donors at each locus, association tests included only the typed subset. According to a later genetic analysis, donors in an Asian-associated ancestry cluster had fewer N-insertions in productive TCRs than the approximately 630-donor mean. According to a later analysis, most CMV-associated TCR beta chains appeared to be HLA-restricted, and the HLA associations seemed to be driven largely by CMV exposure. In vitro tests confirmed that three of the cytomegalovirus-associated TCR beta chains recognize cytomegalovirus antigens. The presence/absence analyses assumed that sequencing depth was roughly uniform across donors, and that assumption may not be true. Cytomegalovirus status was reported to be diagnosed by the classifier with high specificity and sensitivity in both the original and validation cohorts. The cohort was sequenced for TCR beta chains only, and without alpha or paired-chain data the features that could be detected were limited. Specific HLA alleles were associated with roughly 17,000 TCR beta sequences at a false discovery rate of 0.05 in a later analysis. In a later analysis, TCR association rates were found to vary across HLA loci, with the most associated TCRs seen for DRB1 alleles and the fewest for HLA-C alleles. Broadly in line with IMGT annotations, most TCR beta V segments showed up in productive rearrangements about 87% or about 30% of the time in an earlier analysis of 587 of the donors. According to a later analysis, parvovirus B19, influenza, CMV and Epstein-Barr virus appeared linked to several top co-occurrence clusters. In a later genetic analysis, a missense DCLRE1C variant was associated with V-gene and J-gene trimming of TCR beta chains, and the association was replicated in an independent cohort. A group of highly shared sequence variants was considered likely to be a technical artifact of the sequencing pipeline. While some public TCRs were present in many individuals, most TCR sequences turned up only very rarely across donors. Correlated functional status among segregating V segments might reflect linkage disequilibrium, but an unknown experimental factor could not be ruled out. A further reported finding was that TCR beta sequences accurately predicted the HLA-A and HLA-B alleles for most subjects in the first cohort. The 87-base-pair reads could not distinguish some IMGT-functional V segments, including TRBV6-2 and TRBV6-3, so those segments were excluded. In a later analysis, HLA-associated TCR beta chains showed more clonal expansion and lower generation probabilities than non-associated chains that were equally common. A total of roughly 160 TCR beta chains were listed by the study as associated with cytomegalovirus.

In total, approximately 690 healthy bone marrow donors made up the cohort. At the time of sampling, all cohort members were nominally healthy, though unrecorded immune exposures were likely present. The donor tested CMV seronegative and was one of the 352 seronegative cohort members. A peripheral blood sample was provided by each donor, and peripheral blood mononuclear cells were used for TCR beta sequencing. Genomic DNA extraction from the blood cell samples was performed with the Qiagen DNeasy Blood Extraction Kit. V sheds 0 bases and J sheds 9 bases, leaving 22 bases between their ends. Reading from cysteine to phenylalanine, the CDR3 counts 16 amino acids. The read is trimmed to its CDR3 DNA, 48 bases read in frame from base 1. The CDR1 and CDR2 encoded by the germline V gene (reference sequence) are SGHNT and YYREEE.

The material sequenced was PBMCs. The receptor's source is a woman aged 30 to 39 in good health and CMV-seronegative. The chain links TRBV5-4 with TRBJ2-7; TRBD1 could be the D gene, as 7 bases match. Here the CDR3 is given as CASSLEGLFGQGGQYF. The DNA sequence reads TGTGCCAGCAGCTTGGAGGGTCTTTTCGGCCAGGGGGGGCAGTACTTC. The full variable domain, with segments outside the CDR3 supplied by the reference TRBV5-4 and TRBJ2-7 proteins, appears as ETGVTQSPTHLIKTRGQQVTLRCSSQSGHNTVSWYQQALGQGPQFIFQYYREEENGRGNFPPRFSGLQFPNYSSELNVNALELDDSALYLCASSLEGLFGQGGQYFGPGTRLTVT.